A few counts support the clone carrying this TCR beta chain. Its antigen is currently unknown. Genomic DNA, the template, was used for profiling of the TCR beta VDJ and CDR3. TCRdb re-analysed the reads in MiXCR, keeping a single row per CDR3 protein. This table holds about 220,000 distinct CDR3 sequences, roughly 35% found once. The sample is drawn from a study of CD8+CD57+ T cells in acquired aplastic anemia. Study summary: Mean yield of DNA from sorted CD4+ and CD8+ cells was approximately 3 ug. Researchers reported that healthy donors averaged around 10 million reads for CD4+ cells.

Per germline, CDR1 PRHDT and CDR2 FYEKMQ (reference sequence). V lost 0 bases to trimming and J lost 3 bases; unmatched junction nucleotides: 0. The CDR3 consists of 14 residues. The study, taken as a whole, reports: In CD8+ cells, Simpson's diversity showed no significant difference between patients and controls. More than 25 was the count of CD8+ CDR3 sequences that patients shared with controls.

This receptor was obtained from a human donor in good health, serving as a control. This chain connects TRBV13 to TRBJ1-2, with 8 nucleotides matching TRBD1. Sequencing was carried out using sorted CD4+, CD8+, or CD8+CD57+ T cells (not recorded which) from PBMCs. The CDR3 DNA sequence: TGTGCCAGCAGCTTAGGGACAGGGGACTATGGCTACACCTTC. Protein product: CASSLGTGDYGYTF.